This T cell receptor (beta chain) emerged from a study of cytomegalovirus exposure and HLA in healthy donors. J lost 8 bases, V lost 3 bases, and 3 bases had no gene match. The CDR3 is 14 residues long. Looked up from germline, CDR1 is LNHDA and CDR2 is SQIVND (reference sequence). Data came from immunoSEQ multiplex PCR; TCRdb stores just in-frame clones and leaves some out. The table lists 85,000 to 95,000 clones, approximately 96% of them singletons. This receptor was obtained from a young man in good health and CMV-seronegative. This sequence joins TRBV19 and TRBJ1-4; 10 bases match TRBD1. The sequenced sample was PBMCs. The CDR3 reads CASSIGTGEEKLFF. The DNA of the CDR3 is TGTGCCAGTAGTATTGGGACAGGGGAGGAAAAACTGTTTTTT.